This passage covers 25 T cell receptor beta chains from one sample sequenced in a study of cytomegalovirus exposure and HLA in healthy donors (dated by TCRdb to 2017 to 2019). Library preparation was by the immunoSEQ multiplex PCR assay. For the multiplex PCR, a mixture combining 60 forward primers for TCR Vbeta segments and 13 reverse primers for TCR Jbeta segments was used. TCRdb took this table from immuneACCESS and kept in-frame rearrangements with V and J called. Such tables lack part of the clones; where checked against another copy, unresolved V genes explain under half of the gap, and the rest is unexplained. For this sample there are fewer than 250,000 clones; over 80% appear just once. The top ten clones comprise more than 0.6% of the sample. What was sequenced was PBMCs. These receptors were taken from a boy between 2 and 15 years old in good health and CMV-seronegative.

The chain carries TRBV6-5 and TRBJ2-5, with a possible D match to TRBD2 (6 bases). Matching the DNA end better, TRBJ2-7 makes the J call doubtful. The CDR3 spans 15 residues. Germline V CDR1 and CDR2: MNHEY, SVGAGI. The CDR3 DNA reads as TGTGCCAGCAGTTACGGGGACTCGAAAGCCTACGAGCAGTACTTC. Its protein product is CASSYGDSKAYEQYF.

V gene TRBV7-3 combines with J gene TRBJ1-1; 8 nucleotides align to TRBD1. In germline, CDR1 is SGHTA, CDR2 FQGTGA. The CDR3 covers 14 residues. After removal of 5 bases from V and 1 base from J, the junction contained 3 bases not matched to a gene. CDR3 sequence reads: CASSPQGANTEAFF. For the CDR3, the DNA is TGTGCCAGCAGCCCTCAGGGGGCGAACACTGAAGCTTTCTTT.

The J gene is TRBJ2-7, the V gene TRBV30, with D possibly TRBD1 on 6 matching bases. Germline CDR1 is GTSNPN and CDR2 is SVGIG (reference sequence). The V end lost 4 bases, the J end lost 3 bases, and 16 bases lay between the germline ends. This CDR3 spans 14 amino acids. CDR3 in amino acids: CAWTPGDTHYEQYF. DNA of the CDR3: TGTGCCTGGACCCCAGGGGACACCCACTACGAGCAGTACTTC.

The V gene is TRBV5-1, the J gene TRBJ2-2; 9 nucleotides match TRBD2. CDR1 and CDR2 (germline): SGHRS, YFSETQ. Trimming at V came to 5 bases and at J to 6 bases, leaving 5 bases not matched to a gene. The CDR3 extends over 14 amino acids. CDR3 amino acids: CASRGIAGAGELFF. The CDR3 bases are TGCGCCAGCAGGGGGATAGCGGGAGCCGGGGAGCTGTTTTTT.

The V gene is TRBV5-1, the J gene TRBJ2-1, with 8 bases identical to TRBD2. Losses at the gene ends were 2 bases for V and 0 bases for J; bases not matched to a gene: 4. The CDR3 is 16 amino acids. The germline V gene has CDR1 SGHRS and CDR2 YFSETQ. This chain's CDR3 is CASSLRLASSYNEQFF. CDR3 nucleotide sequence: TGCGCCAGCAGCTTACGACTAGCGAGCTCCTACAATGAGCAGTTCTTC.

The chain uses TRBV9 and TRBJ2-3, with 12 bases aligning to TRBD2. Trimming at V came to 4 bases and at J to 6 bases, leaving 6 bases not matched to a gene. This CDR3 is built from 15 residues. Germline assignment: CDR1 SGDLS and CDR2 YYNGEE. The CDR3 DNA follows: TGTGCCAGCAGCCCTTCCGGGACTAGCGGGGATACGCAGTATTTT. It codes for CASSPSGTSGDTQYF.

The gene calls are TRBV27 and TRBJ2-1; TRBD1 matches 7 bases. The CDR3 is 14 amino acids. Germline V lookup: CDR1 MNHEY, CDR2 SMNVEV (reference sequence). Germline trimming cut 5 bases from V and 1 base from J; bases unmatched to any gene: 2. This chain's CDR3 is CASSDRVSYNEQFF. The CDR3 DNA reads TGTGCCAGCAGTGACAGGGTATCCTACAATGAGCAGTTCTTC.

The chain employs TRBV5-6 and TRBJ1-4; tentatively, D is TRBD1 (6 bases). CDR1 is SGHDT, CDR2 YYEEEE, per germline. The ends were cut back, 2 bases at V and 7 bases at J, with 12 bases in the middle. The CDR3 has 14 amino acids. The CDR3 DNA follows: TGTGCCAGCAGCTTATGGGGGCTGGGTGAAAAACTGTTTTTT. Encoded protein: CASSLWGLGEKLFF.

The chain employs TRBV14 and TRBJ2-2; 8 bases match TRBD2. The germline V gene encodes CDR1 SGHDN and CDR2 FVKESK. With V trimmed by 7 bases and J by 6 bases, 10 bases remained unmatched. There are 15 residues in the CDR3. The DNA of the CDR3 is TGTGCCAGCACCCCGGTCGGGGGACTAGCCGGGGAGCTGTTTTTT. It yields the protein CASTPVGGLAGELFF.

This chain connects TRBV7-9 to TRBJ2-3, with D possibly matching TRBD1 (5 bases). The CDR3 length is 14 residues. V lost 5 bases and J 0 bases, leaving 9 bases between the germline ends. CDR1 is SEHNR, CDR2 FQNEAQ, per germline (reference sequence). CDR3 nucleotides: TGTGCCAGCAGCACACAGGTCAGCACAGATACGCAGTATTTT. Its protein is CASSTQVSTDTQYF.

The chain joins TRBV30 to TRBJ1-3; D not resolved. This CDR3 comprises 13 residues. Germline CDR1 GTSNPN, CDR2 SVGIG (reference sequence). Trimming left V 0 bases short and J 4 bases short, with 7 bases between. The CDR3 bases are TGTGCCTGGAGTGTAAGGGAGGGAAACACCATATATTTT. Translating gives CAWSVREGNTIYF. The full variable domain, in which reference TRBV30 and TRBJ1-3 provide the parts outside the CDR3, is SQTIHQWPATLVQPVGSPLSLECTVEGTSNPNLYWYRQAAGRGLQLLFYSVGIGQISSEVPQNLSASRPQDRQFILSSKKLLLSDSGFYLCAWSVREGNTIYFGEGSWLTVV.

V usage is TRBV9 and J usage is TRBJ2-3, with TRBD2 matching 10 bases. V lost 2 bases, J lost 7 bases, and 7 bases stayed unmatched. The germline V gene has CDR1 SGDLS and CDR2 YYNGEE. The CDR3 is 15 amino acids. Written as DNA, the CDR3 is TGTGCCAGCAGCGTCTCGGGGACTAGCGAATATACGCAGTATTTT. It yields the protein CASSVSGTSEYTQYF.

This clone was observed once. The rearrangement joins TRBV30 to TRBJ1-2; perhaps TRBD1 as D (5 bases). From germline, CDR1 is GTSNPN and CDR2 SVGIG (reference sequence). The V and J ends lost 5 bases and 4 bases respectively, with 17 bases between them. CDR3 length: 14 residues. The CDR3 DNA is TGTGCCTGGTCACCGGACATCGGCACCTATGGCTACACCTTC. Encoded protein: CAWSPDIGTYGYTF.

A single count supports this clone. The chain uses TRBV19 and TRBJ2-7; TRBD2 matches 13 bases. The CDR3 totals 19 residues. The germline V gene encodes CDR1 LNHDA and CDR2 SQIVND (reference sequence). The V gene end was trimmed by 5 bases and the J gene end by 1 base; junction bases not matched to a gene: 14. The chain's CDR3 is CASSPPPGLAGARSYEQYF. CDR3 in DNA: TGTGCCAGTAGTCCTCCTCCTGGACTAGCGGGGGCTCGGTCCTACGAGCAGTACTTC.

The V gene is TRBV5-5, the J gene TRBJ2-3; D is unresolved. V was cut by 8 bases and J by 0 bases, with 7 bases left in between. In germline, CDR1 is SGHKS, CDR2 YYEKEE (reference sequence). The CDR3 is 12 amino acids. The CDR3 bases are TGTGCCAGTGCCGGTAGCACAGATACGCAGTATTTT. Amino acids: CASAGSTDTQYF.

The V and J genes are TRBV6-1 and TRBJ1-4, with D maybe TRBD1 (5 bases). V gave up 3 bases and J gave up 5 bases, with 10 bases separating them. The germline gives CDR1 MNHNS, CDR2 SASEGT. The CDR3 consists of 14 residues. The CDR3 bases are TGTGCCAGCAGTGAGGGGGGTGGGAATGAAAAACTGTTTTTT. Its protein is CASSEGGGNEKLFF.

The rearrangement links TRBV30 to TRBJ2-3, with 11 positions matching TRBD2. The V segment lost 7 bases and the J segment 3 bases; nucleotides outside the gene matches: 6. Germline V CDR1 and CDR2: GTSNPN, SVGIG (reference sequence). The CDR3 is 14 residues long. The CDR3 nucleotides read TGTGCCTTAGCGGGAGGGCCGAATACAGATACGCAGTATTTT. Protein product: CALAGGPNTDTQYF.

The chain carries TRBV27 and TRBJ1-2; TRBD1 might be the D (5 bases). Trimming left V 3 bases short and J 1 base short, with 21 bases between. This CDR3 has 18 amino acids. The germline V gene has CDR1 MNHEY and CDR2 SMNVEV (reference sequence). The CDR3 region has the DNA TGTGCCAGCAGTTTTAGCACTGGTAGTTGGGGACTTAACTATGGCTACACCTTC. The encoded protein is CASSFSTGSWGLNYGYTF.

The chain is built from TRBV6-1 and TRBJ2-7; TRBD2 might be the D (6 bases). Trimming pared 3 bases from V and 7 bases from J, leaving 16 bases between. The CDR3 loop spans 14 amino acids. In germline, CDR1 is MNHNS, CDR2 SASEGT. CDR3 region: CASSDPSSGGEQYF. CDR3 nucleotides: TGTGCCAGCAGTGATCCTAGCTCTGGGGGGGAGCAGTACTTC.

The rearrangement joins TRBV7-9 to TRBJ1-5, with 7 nucleotides matching TRBD1. Germline V CDR1 and CDR2: SEHNR, FQNEAQ (reference sequence). J was trimmed by 6 bases and V by 4 bases; bases with no gene match: 15. The CDR3 extends over 17 amino acids. The CDR3 sequence: CASSSTRDSTVAQPQHF. For the CDR3, the DNA is TGTGCCAGCAGCTCCACTAGGGACAGTACGGTTGCTCAGCCCCAGCATTTT.

The rearrangement links TRBV7-9 to TRBJ2-1; 10 bases fit TRBD1. Per the germline V gene, CDR1 is SEHNR and CDR2 is FQNEAQ (reference sequence). V gave up 3 bases and J gave up 6 bases; unmatched junction bases: 5. The CDR3 runs to 15 residues. The CDR3: CASSLGQGRGNEQFF. The CDR3 bases are TGTGCCAGCAGCTTGGGACAGGGGAGAGGCAATGAGCAGTTCTTC.

The sample holds a few counts of this clone. The rearrangement joins TRBV7-9 to TRBJ1-2; D possibly corresponds to TRBD1 (6 bases). The CDR3 runs 15 residues. Per germline, CDR1 SEHNR and CDR2 FQNEAQ (reference sequence). V lost 5 bases and J 9 bases, leaving 22 bases between the germline ends. CDR3 loop: CASSQDRSAMGSYTF. The CDR3 DNA is TGTGCCAGCAGCCAAGACAGGTCCGCGATGGGCAGCTACACCTTC.

The chain carries TRBV9 and TRBJ2-5; 7 bases are shared with TRBD1. CDR3 size: 15 residues. Looked up from germline, CDR1 is SGDLS and CDR2 is YYNGEE. Trimming took 4 bases from V and 5 from J; bases not matched to a gene: 11. The CDR3 here is CASSTRTGDTETQYF. The CDR3 DNA is TGTGCCAGCAGCACCCGGACAGGAGACACGGAGACCCAGTACTTC.

V is TRBV6-4 and J is TRBJ2-7; 7 bases fit TRBD1. This CDR3 comprises 13 residues. The V segment lost 3 bases and the J segment 6 bases; nucleotides outside the gene matches: 5. Germline assignment: CDR1 MRHNA and CDR2 SNTAGT. CDR3 coding DNA: TGTGCCAGCAGTGATTGGGCAGGGGGCGAGCAGTACTTC. Translated, it gives CASSDWAGGEQYF.

The genes are TRBV2 and TRBJ1-5; D is possibly TRBD1 (5 bases). This CDR3 spans 19 amino acids. The germline V and J ends were trimmed by 0 bases and 6 bases, with 24 bases remaining between them. Germline loops: CDR1 SNHLY, CDR2 FYNNEI. The CDR3, as DNA: TGTGCCAGCAGTGAAGCGCTATCAGTCGGACACCAGTACGGTCAGCCCCAGCATTTT. Translating it yields CASSEALSVGHQYGQPQHF.